The next 10 T cell receptor beta chains were all read from a single sample in a study of blood T cell repertoires in COVID-19. Assay: immunoSEQ multiplex PCR; the TCRdb copy retains only in-frame clones and omits some. The sample lists more than 300,000 clones, 86% seen once, with 1.5% to 2% in the top ten. The sequencing input was peripheral blood. Source of these receptors: a woman in her fifties or sixties with acute or convalescent COVID-19.

This chain connects TRBV30 to TRBJ1-5; D remains unclear. Germline V gene sequence: CDR1 GTSNPN, CDR2 SVGIG (reference sequence). The CDR3 extends over 13 amino acids. V lost 2 bases and J lost 4, with 9 bases in between. CDR3 residues: CAWSLGVNQPQHF. The CDR3 DNA reads TGTGCCTGGAGTCTCGGGGTAAATCAGCCCCAGCATTTT.

Worth noting for this clone: Relative to the germline gene, one junction end is altered; a read error may explain this. The J gene is TRBJ1-4, the V gene TRBV12-3 or TRBV12-4; possible D gene TRBD1, 6 bases. CDR3 length equals 9 residues. Here the CDR3 DNA reads TGTGCCAGCAGATGGGACACGTGCTTT. It encodes CASRWDTCF.

This rearrangement joins TRBV11-2 to TRBJ1-6; D remains unclear. Germline V gene sequence: CDR1 SGHAT, CDR2 FQNNGV. The CDR3 is 16 residues long. Trimming took 2 bases from V and 7 from J, leaving 15 bases between them. CDR3: CASSLYMADGNSPLHF. The CDR3 DNA reads as TGTGCCAGCAGCTTATACATGGCAGATGGCAATTCACCCCTCCACTTT.

This rearrangement joins TRBV7-9 to TRBJ2-3; TRBD2 matches 13 bases. Germline lookup yields CDR1 SEHNR and CDR2 FQNEAQ (reference sequence). The CDR3 has 16 amino acids. V was clipped by 3 bases and J by 5 bases; unmatched bases: 5. CDR3 nucleotide sequence: TGTGCCAGCAGCTTGGGACTAGCGGGGATTGTAGATACGCAGTATTTT. It is translated as CASSLGLAGIVDTQYF.

This clone was seen more than once but under ten times. J is TRBJ2-7 and V is TRBV9, with 9 bases matching TRBD1. The CDR3 contains 15 residues. J was trimmed by 3 bases and V by 0 bases; bases with no gene match: 4. Germline CDR1 reads SGDLS; CDR2 reads YYNGEE. As DNA, the CDR3 is TGTGCCAGCAGCGTAGATGGGACAGGGAACTACGAGCAGTACTTC. Protein product: CASSVDGTGNYEQYF.

The chain has TRBV24-1 and TRBJ2-3; D perhaps matches TRBD1 (5 bases). The germline CDR1 and CDR2 sequences are KGHDR and SFDVKD. The CDR3 has 16 residues. The ends were cut back, 3 bases at V and 3 bases at J, with 15 bases in the middle. CDR3 DNA sequence: TGTGCCACCAGTGATGAGACAGCCGAACAAACAGATACGCAGTATTTT. Translating it yields CATSDETAEQTDTQYF.

This clone was recorded once. The chain uses TRBV11-2 and TRBJ2-7; tentative D call: TRBD2 (6 bases). Deletions cut 7 bases from V and 0 bases from J, with 16 bases between. Germline lookup yields CDR1 SGHAT and CDR2 FQNNGV. This CDR3 contains 15 residues. CDR3 loop: CASTSPGSGSYEQYF. For the CDR3, the DNA is TGTGCCAGCACCTCCCCGGGTAGCGGCTCCTACGAGCAGTACTTC.

V gene TRBV28 combines with J gene TRBJ1-4; no clear D gene. CDR3 length equals 10 residues. Trimming pared 7 bases from V and 8 bases from J, leaving 5 bases between. Germline V lookup: CDR1 MDHEN, CDR2 SYDVKM. This chain's CDR3 is CASMSEKLFF. DNA for the CDR3: TGTGCCAGCATGTCGGAAAAACTGTTTTTT. Using reference TRBV28 and TRBJ1-4 for the parts outside the CDR3, the full variable domain is DVKVTQSSRYLVKRTGEKVFLECVQDMDHENMFWYRQDPGLGLRLIYFSYDVKMKEKGDIPEGYSVSREKKERFSLILESASTNQTSMYLCASMSEKLFFGSGTQLSVL.

The rearrangement joins TRBV28 to TRBJ2-7; TRBD1 aligns across 11 bases. This CDR3 is 15 amino acids long. V gave up 10 bases and J gave up 5 bases; unmatched junction bases: 13. The germline CDR1 and CDR2 sequences are MDHEN and SYDVKM. The CDR3 DNA reads TGTGCCACCAGATCCGGGACAGGGGGTTCCAACGAGCAGTACTTC. Its translation is CATRSGTGGSNEQYF.

V is TRBV18 and J is TRBJ2-7; possibly TRBD2 for D (5 bases). With 4 bases removed from V and 4 bases from J, the gap between germline ends came to 5 bases. Germline CDR1 KGHSH, CDR2 LQKENI. This CDR3 is built from 11 residues. CDR3 DNA: TGTGCCAGCTCACGGGAGTACGAGCAGTACTTC. It encodes CASSREYEQYF.